These 4 T cell receptor beta chains originate from one sample sequenced in a study of cytomegalovirus exposure and HLA in healthy donors. The PCR employed 60 Vbeta primers together with 13 Jbeta primers. Profiled with immunoSEQ multiplex PCR; TCRdb holds only in-frame clones, not every one. The sample gives under 200,000 clones, 81% of which show up once; 3.5% to 4% is in the top ten. The sequenced sample consisted of PBMCs. These receptors were collected from a man in his fifties in good health and CMV-seronegative.

V usage is TRBV5-1 and J usage is TRBJ1-3; D is undetermined. The CDR3 has 21 amino acids. Germline-derived CDR1 and CDR2 are SGHRS and YFSETQ. Trimming left V 2 bases short and J 0 bases short, with 27 bases between. The CDR3 loop is CASSLFGSSIRTGDSGNTIYF. The DNA of the CDR3 is TGCGCCAGCAGCTTATTTGGCAGCTCCATCAGGACTGGGGACTCTGGAAACACCATATATTTT.

The gene calls are TRBV19 and TRBJ2-5, with 9 bases lining up with TRBD2. In germline, CDR1 is LNHDA, CDR2 SQIVND (reference sequence). The CDR3 is made up of 16 amino acids. Trimming cost V 4 bases and J 5 bases; bases outside gene matches: 11. CDR3 residues: CASSNYGGGARETQYF. The CDR3, as DNA: TGTGCCAGTAGTAATTACGGCGGGGGGGCCCGGGAGACCCAGTACTTC.

This clone was observed once. This chain joins TRBV19 and TRBJ1-2; tentatively, D is TRBD1 (5 bases). CDR3 size: 16 residues. Deletions cut 3 bases from V and 0 bases from J, with 14 bases between. Germline V lookup: CDR1 LNHDA, CDR2 SQIVND (reference sequence). CDR3 loop: CASSMLTGGSNYGYTF. The CDR3 DNA reads TGTGCCAGTAGTATGTTAACAGGAGGGTCTAACTATGGCTACACCTTC.

The gene calls are TRBV6-5 and TRBJ1-5, with 9 positions matching TRBD1. V gave up 6 bases and J gave up 6 bases; unmatched junction bases: 3. The CDR3 runs to 13 residues. Germline V gives CDR1 MNHEY, CDR2 SVGAGI. CDR3 sequence: CASRGTGIQPQHF. The CDR3, as DNA: TGTGCCAGCAGGGGGACAGGGATTCAGCCCCAGCATTTT.